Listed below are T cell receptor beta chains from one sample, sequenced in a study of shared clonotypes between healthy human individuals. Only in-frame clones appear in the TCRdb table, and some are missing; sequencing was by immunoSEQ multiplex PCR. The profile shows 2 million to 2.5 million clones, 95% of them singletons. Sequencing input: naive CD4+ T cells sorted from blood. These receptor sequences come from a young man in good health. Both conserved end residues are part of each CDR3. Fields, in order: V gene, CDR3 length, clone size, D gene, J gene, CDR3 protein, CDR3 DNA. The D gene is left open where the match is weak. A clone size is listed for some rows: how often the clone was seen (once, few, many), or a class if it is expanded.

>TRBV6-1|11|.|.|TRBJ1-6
CASSRGSPLHF
TGTGCCAGCTCTAGGGGTTCACCCCTCCACTTT
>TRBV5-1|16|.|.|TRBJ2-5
CASSLSPPAVLETQYF
TGCGCCAGCAGCTTATCCCCCCCAGCGGTGTTGGAGACCCAGTACTTC
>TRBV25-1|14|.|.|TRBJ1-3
CASSDWATGNTIYF
TGTGCCAGCAGTGATTGGGCAACTGGAAACACCATATATTTT
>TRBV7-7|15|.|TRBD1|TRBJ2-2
CASSRDRGGTGELFF
TGTGCTAGCAGCCGGGACAGGGGAGGAACCGGGGAGCTGTTTTTT
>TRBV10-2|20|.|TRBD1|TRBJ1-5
CASSESLGQGFSYSNQPQHF
TGCGCCAGCAGTGAGTCGTTAGGACAGGGGTTCTCCTATAGCAATCAGCCCCAGCATTTT
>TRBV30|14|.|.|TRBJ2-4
CAWSLKRDVVIQYF
TGTGCCTGGAGTTTGAAGAGGGACGTAGTCATTCAGTACTTC
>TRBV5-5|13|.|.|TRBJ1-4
CASSLVANEKLFF
TGTGCCAGCAGCTTGGTGGCTAATGAAAAACTGTTTTTT
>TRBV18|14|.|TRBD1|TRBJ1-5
CASSSGQGNQPQHF
TGTGCCAGCTCATCGGGACAGGGTAATCAGCCCCAGCATTTT
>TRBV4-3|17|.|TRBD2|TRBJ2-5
CASSQERLAGRQETQYF
TGCGCCAGCAGCCAAGAGCGACTAGCGGGCAGACAAGAGACCCAGTACTTC
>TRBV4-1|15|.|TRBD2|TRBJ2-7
CASSQSGTRGYEQYF
TGCGCCAGCAGCCAGTCCGGGACTAGAGGATACGAGCAGTACTTC
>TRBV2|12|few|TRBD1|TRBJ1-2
CASNPGGYGYTF
TGTGCCAGCAACCCAGGGGGCTATGGCTACACCTTC
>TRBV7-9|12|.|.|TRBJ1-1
CASSLAGVQAFF
TGTGCCAGCAGCTTAGCGGGGGTACAAGCTTTCTTT
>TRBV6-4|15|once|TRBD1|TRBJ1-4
CASSVGTGPNEKLFF
TGTGCCAGCAGTGTCGGGACAGGCCCAAATGAAAAACTGTTTTTT
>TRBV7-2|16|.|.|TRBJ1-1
CASSLGGGGLNTEAFF
TGTGCCAGCAGCTTAGGGGGCGGGGGCCTGAACACTGAAGCTTTCTTT
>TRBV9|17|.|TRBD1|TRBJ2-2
CASSPRGQGTNTGELFF
TGTGCCAGCAGCCCGAGGGGGCAGGGCACAAACACCGGGGAGCTGTTTTTT
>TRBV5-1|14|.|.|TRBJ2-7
CASSPQSSSYEQYF
TGCGCCAGCAGCCCCCAATCCTCCTCCTACGAGCAGTACTTC
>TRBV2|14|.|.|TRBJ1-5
CASSGDIPNQPQHF
TGTGCCAGCAGCGGCGACATCCCCAATCAGCCCCAGCATTTT
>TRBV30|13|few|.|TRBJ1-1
CAWMGVLNTEAFF
TGTGCCTGGATGGGGGTCCTGAACACTGAAGCTTTCTTT
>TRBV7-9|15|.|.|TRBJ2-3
CASSSTGRATDTQYF
TGTGCCAGCAGCTCTACAGGGAGGGCCACAGATACGCAGTATTTT
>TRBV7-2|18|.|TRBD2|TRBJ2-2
CASTFKSGTSGNTGELFF
TGTGCCAGCACCTTCAAATCCGGGACTAGCGGGAACACCGGGGAGCTGTTTTTT
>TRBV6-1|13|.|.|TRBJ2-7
CASSEVGIYEQYF
TGTGCCAGCAGTGAAGTGGGGATCTACGAGCAGTACTTC
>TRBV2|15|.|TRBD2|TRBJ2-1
CASTGRAGGPGEQFF
TGTGCCAGCACCGGCCGAGCGGGGGGGCCCGGTGAGCAGTTCTTC
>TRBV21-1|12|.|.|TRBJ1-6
CASSSLNSPLHF
TGTGCCAGCAGCTCTCTGAATTCACCCCTCCACTTT
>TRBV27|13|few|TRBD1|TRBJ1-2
CASSLRQGTGYTF
TGTGCCAGCAGTTTACGACAGGGGACTGGCTACACCTTC
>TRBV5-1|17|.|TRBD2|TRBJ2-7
CASSLDKTSGRRDEQYF
TGCGCCAGCAGCTTGGATAAGACTAGCGGGAGGAGGGACGAGCAGTACTTC
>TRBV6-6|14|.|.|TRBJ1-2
CASSYSSRDYGYTF
TGTGCCAGCAGTTACTCGAGCAGGGACTATGGCTACACCTTC
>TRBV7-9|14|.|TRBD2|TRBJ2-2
CASSFGTITGELFF
TGTGCCAGCAGCTTCGGGACTATAACCGGGGAGCTGTTTTTT
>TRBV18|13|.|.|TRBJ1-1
CASSPQLNTEAFF
TGTGCCAGCTCACCACAACTGAACACTGAAGCTTTCTTT
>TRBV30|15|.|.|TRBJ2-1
CAWSPRDRRINEQFF
TGTGCCTGGAGCCCCCGGGACCGCCGCATAAATGAGCAGTTCTTC
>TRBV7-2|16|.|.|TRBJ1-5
CASSPGAIGRDQPQHF
TGTGCCAGCAGCCCGGGGGCGATCGGTAGGGATCAGCCCCAGCATTTT
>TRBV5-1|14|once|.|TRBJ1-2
CASSLEASNYGYTF
TGCGCCAGCAGCTTGGAGGCTTCTAACTATGGCTACACCTTC
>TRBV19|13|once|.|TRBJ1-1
CASSIAKGGEAFF
TGTGCCAGTAGTATAGCTAAGGGTGGTGAAGCTTTCTTT
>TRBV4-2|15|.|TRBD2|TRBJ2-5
CASSRTLAGQETQYF
TGTGCCAGCAGCCGAACACTAGCGGGGCAAGAGACCCAGTACTTC
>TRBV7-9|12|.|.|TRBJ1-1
CASSWGGTEAFF
TGTGCCAGCAGCTGGGGGGGCACTGAAGCTTTCTTT
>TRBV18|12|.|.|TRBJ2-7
CASSREAYEQYF
TGTGCCAGCTCACGGGAAGCCTACGAGCAGTACTTC
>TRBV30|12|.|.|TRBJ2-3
CACTFPGNTQYF
TGTGCCTGTACCTTTCCGGGAAATACGCAGTATTTT
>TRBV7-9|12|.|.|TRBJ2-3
CAVGSPTDTQYF
TGTGCCGTGGGGAGCCCCACAGATACGCAGTATTTT
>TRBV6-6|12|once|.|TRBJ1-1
CASINRGTEAFF
TGTGCCAGCATCAATAGGGGTACTGAAGCTTTCTTT
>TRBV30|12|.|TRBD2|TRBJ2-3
CASRRGADTQYF
TGTGCCTCCCGGCGGGGGGCAGATACGCAGTATTTT
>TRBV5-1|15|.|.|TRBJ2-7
CASSLVSGARYEQYF
TGCGCCAGCAGCTTGGTCTCAGGGGCCCGCTACGAGCAGTACTTC
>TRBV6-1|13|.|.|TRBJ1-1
CASSVYMNTEAFF
TGTGCCAGCAGTGTCTACATGAACACTGAAGCTTTCTTT
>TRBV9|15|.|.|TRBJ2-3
CASSVEDYKTDTQYF
TGTGCCAGCAGCGTAGAGGACTACAAGACAGATACGCAGTATTTT
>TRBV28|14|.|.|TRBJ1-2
CAIPLGSGNYGYTF
TGTGCCATCCCCCTAGGATCGGGGAACTATGGCTACACCTTC
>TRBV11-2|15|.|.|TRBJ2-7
CASSLAQTLLYEQYF
TGTGCCAGCAGCTTAGCCCAGACCCTCCTCTACGAGCAGTACTTC
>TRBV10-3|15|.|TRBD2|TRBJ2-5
CAISVVAGGRETQYF
TGTGCCATCAGTGTGGTAGCGGGGGGAAGGGAGACCCAGTACTTC
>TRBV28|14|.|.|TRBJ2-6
CASSIQSGANVLTF
TGTGCCAGCAGTATCCAATCTGGGGCCAACGTCCTGACTTTC
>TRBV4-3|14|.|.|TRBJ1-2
CASSQGLDGYGYTF
TGCGCCAGCAGCCAAGGATTGGACGGCTATGGCTACACCTTC
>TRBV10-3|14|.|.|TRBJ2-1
CAISRDLGGAEQFF
TGTGCCATCAGTCGGGACTTGGGAGGCGCTGAGCAGTTCTTC
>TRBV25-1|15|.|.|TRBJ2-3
CASSAHRDGTDTQYF
TGTGCCAGCAGTGCCCACAGGGATGGCACAGATACGCAGTATTTT
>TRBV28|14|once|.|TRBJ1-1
CASRSGALGTEAFF
TGTGCCAGCAGGTCAGGGGCCTTGGGCACTGAAGCTTTCTTT
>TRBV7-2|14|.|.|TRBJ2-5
CASSFEGGTETQYF
TGTGCCAGCAGCTTCGAGGGCGGGACAGAGACCCAGTACTTC
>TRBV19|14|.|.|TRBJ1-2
CASILREGSYGYTF
TGTGCCAGTATTCTACGGGAGGGTTCCTATGGCTACACCTTC
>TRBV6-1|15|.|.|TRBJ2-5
CASRQGRVFQETQYF
TGTGCCAGCCGCCAGGGGAGGGTTTTCCAAGAGACCCAGTACTTC
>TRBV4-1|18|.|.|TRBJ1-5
CASSLRHRPQGSEQPQHF
TGCGCCAGCAGCCTTCGCCACCGCCCCCAGGGTTCGGAACAGCCCCAGCATTTT
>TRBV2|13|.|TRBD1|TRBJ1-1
CASSEQTGSEAFF
TGTGCCAGCAGTGAGCAGACAGGGAGCGAAGCTTTCTTT
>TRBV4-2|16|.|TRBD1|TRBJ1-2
CASSFRDRDPSRGYTF
TGTGCCAGCAGCTTTAGGGACAGGGACCCGTCGCGGGGCTACACCTTC
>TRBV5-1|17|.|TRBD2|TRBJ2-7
CASSPGLAGSASYEQYF
TGCGCCAGCAGCCCGGGACTAGCGGGGTCCGCATCCTACGAGCAGTACTTC
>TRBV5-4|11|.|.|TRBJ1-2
CASSLNYGYTF
TGTGCCAGCAGTCTTAACTATGGCTACACCTTC
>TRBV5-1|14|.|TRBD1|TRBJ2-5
CASTRTGGEKTQYF
TGCGCCAGCACAAGAACAGGGGGCGAAAAGACCCAGTACTTC